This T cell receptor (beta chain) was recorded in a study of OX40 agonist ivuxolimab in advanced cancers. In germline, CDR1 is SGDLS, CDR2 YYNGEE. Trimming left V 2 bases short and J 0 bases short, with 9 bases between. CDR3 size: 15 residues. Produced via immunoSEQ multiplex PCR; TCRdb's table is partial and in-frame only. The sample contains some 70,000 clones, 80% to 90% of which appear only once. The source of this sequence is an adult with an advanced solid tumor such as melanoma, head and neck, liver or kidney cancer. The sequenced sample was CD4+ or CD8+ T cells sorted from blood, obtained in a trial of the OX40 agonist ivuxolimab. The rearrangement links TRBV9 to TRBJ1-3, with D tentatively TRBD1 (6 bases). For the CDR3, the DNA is TGTGCCAGCAGCGTCAGGGGCAGCTCTGGAAACACCATATATTTT. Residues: CASSVRGSSGNTIYF.